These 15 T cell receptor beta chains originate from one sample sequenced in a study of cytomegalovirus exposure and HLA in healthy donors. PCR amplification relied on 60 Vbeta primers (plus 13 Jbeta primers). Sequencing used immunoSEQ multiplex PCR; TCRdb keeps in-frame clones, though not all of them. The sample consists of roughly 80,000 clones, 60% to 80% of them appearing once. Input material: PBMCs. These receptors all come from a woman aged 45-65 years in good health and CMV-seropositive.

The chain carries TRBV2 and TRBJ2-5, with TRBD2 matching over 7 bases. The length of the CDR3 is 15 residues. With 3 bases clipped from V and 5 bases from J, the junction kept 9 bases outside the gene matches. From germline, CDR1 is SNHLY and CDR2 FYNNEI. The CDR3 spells CASSENAWGGETQYF. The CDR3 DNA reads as TGTGCCAGCAGTGAGAACGCCTGGGGAGGGGAGACCCAGTACTTC.

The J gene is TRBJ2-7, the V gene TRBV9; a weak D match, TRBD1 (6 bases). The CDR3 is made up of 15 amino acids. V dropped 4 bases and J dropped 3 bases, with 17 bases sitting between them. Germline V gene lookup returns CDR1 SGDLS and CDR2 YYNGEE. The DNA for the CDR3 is TGTGCCAGCAGCCCCCGGGACACCTTCAACTACGAGCAGTACTTC. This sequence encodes CASSPRDTFNYEQYF.

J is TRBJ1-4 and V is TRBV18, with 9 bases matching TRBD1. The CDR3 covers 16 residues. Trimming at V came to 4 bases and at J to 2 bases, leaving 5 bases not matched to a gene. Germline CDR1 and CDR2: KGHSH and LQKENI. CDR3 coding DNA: TGTGCCAGCTCACTAAACAGGGGGCGGACTAATGAAAAACTGTTTTTT. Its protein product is CASSLNRGRTNEKLFF.

The CDR3 is CTSSQDPPTSDKYF. Written as DNA, the CDR3 is TGCACCAGCAGCCAAGATCCCCCCACTAGCGATAAGTACTTC. The rearrangement uses TRBV1 and TRBJ2-5; the D segment call TRBD2 is taken from the table without a DNA check. TRBV1 is deemed a pseudogene. This CDR3 has 14 residues.

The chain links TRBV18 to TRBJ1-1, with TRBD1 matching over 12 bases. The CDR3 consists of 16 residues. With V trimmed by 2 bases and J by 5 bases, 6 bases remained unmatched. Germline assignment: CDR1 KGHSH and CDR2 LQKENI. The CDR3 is CASSPGTGGVGTEAFF. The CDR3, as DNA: TGTGCCAGCTCACCAGGGACAGGGGGCGTCGGAACTGAAGCTTTCTTT.

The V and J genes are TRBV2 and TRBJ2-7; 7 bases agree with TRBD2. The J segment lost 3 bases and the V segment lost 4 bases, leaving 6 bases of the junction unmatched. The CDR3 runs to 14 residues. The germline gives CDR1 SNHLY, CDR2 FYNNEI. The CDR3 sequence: CASSGAGDDYEQYF. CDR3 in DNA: TGTGCCAGCAGTGGTGCGGGAGATGACTACGAGCAGTACTTC.

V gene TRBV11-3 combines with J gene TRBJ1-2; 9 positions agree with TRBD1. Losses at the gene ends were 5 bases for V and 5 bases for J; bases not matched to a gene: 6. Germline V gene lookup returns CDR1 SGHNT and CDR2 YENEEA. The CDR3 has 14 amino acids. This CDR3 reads CASSADRGWYGYTF. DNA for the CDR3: TGTGCCAGCAGCGCAGACAGGGGGTGGTATGGCTACACCTTC.

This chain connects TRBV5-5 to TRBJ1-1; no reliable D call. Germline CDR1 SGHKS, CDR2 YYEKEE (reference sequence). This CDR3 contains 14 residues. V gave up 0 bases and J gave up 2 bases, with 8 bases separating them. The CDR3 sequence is CASSLVGINTEAFF. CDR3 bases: TGTGCCAGCAGCTTGGTGGGCATCAACACTGAAGCTTTCTTT.

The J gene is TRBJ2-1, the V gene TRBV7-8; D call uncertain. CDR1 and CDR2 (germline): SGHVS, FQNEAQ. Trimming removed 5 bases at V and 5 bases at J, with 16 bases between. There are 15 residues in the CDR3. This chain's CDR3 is CASSHTLILNNEQFF. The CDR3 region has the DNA TGTGCCAGCAGCCATACTCTAATCCTTAACAATGAGCAGTTCTTC.

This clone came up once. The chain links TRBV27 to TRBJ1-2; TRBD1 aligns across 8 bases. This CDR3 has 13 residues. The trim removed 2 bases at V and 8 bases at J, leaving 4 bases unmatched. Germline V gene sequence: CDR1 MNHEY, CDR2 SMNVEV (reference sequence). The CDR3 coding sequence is TGTGCCAGCAGTTTACAGGGGGCTGGAGGCTACACCTTC. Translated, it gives CASSLQGAGGYTF.

CDR3: CASSLTDYGYTF. The CDR3 bases are TGTGCCAGCAGCTTGACAGACTATGGCTACACCTTC. The chain carries TRBV5-8 and TRBJ1-2; no reliable D call. The V gene lost 1 base and the J gene lost 3 bases, with 4 bases spanning the gap. Germline V gives CDR1 SGHTS, CDR2 YDEGEE. The CDR3 spans 12 residues.

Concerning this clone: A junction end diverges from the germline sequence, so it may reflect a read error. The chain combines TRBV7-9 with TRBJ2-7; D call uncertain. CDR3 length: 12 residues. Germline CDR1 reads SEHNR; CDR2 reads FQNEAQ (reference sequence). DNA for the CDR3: TGTTCCAGCAGCCCCCTCGGCTACGAGCAGTACTTC. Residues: CSSSPLGYEQYF.

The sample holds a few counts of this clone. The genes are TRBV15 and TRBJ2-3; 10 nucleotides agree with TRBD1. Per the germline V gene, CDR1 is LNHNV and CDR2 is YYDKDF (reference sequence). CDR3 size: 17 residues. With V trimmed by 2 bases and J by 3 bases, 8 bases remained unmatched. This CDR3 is CATSRSRTGGLTDTQYF. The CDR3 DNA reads TGTGCCACCAGCAGATCCAGGACAGGGGGTTTAACAGATACGCAGTATTTT.

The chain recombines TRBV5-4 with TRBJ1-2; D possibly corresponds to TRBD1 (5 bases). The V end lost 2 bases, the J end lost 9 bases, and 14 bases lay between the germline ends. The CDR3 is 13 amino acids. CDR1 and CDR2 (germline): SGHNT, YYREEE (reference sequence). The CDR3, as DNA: TGTGCCAGCAGCTTCCGGGGGGGTGAGCGCTACACCTTC. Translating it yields CASSFRGGERYTF.

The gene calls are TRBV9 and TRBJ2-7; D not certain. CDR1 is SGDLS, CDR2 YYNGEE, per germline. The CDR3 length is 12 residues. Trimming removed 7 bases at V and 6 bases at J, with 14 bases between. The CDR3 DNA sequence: TGTGCCAGCTCGAGGCAGTTAGGCGAGCAGTACTTC. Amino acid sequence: CASSRQLGEQYF.